These 7 T cell receptor beta chains were sequenced from one sample in a study of blood T cell repertoires in COVID-19. Data came from immunoSEQ multiplex PCR; TCRdb stores just in-frame clones and leaves some out. The profile shows about half a million clones, approximately 83% of them singletons. The sequencing sample was made of peripheral blood. The source is a human donor in a cohort sampled during active COVID-19.

The chain joins TRBV28 to TRBJ1-6; no reliable D call. The germline CDR1 and CDR2 sequences are MDHEN and SYDVKM. Trimming removed 5 bases at V and 7 bases at J, with 18 bases between. CDR3 length equals 16 residues. The CDR3 coding sequence is TGTGCCAGCAGTATCATGACCGGGTCCTCGAATTCACCCCTCCACTTT. Protein sequence: CASSIMTGSSNSPLHF.

The chain recombines TRBV20-1 with TRBJ1-2; D uncertain. Trimming took 3 bases from V and 2 from J, leaving 10 bases between them. CDR3 length equals 13 residues. Germline-derived CDR1 and CDR2 are DFQATT and SNEGSKA (reference sequence). The CDR3 sequence is CSASSGNNYGYTF. As DNA, the CDR3 is TGCAGTGCTAGTTCGGGTAACAACTATGGCTACACCTTC.

J is TRBJ2-1 and V is TRBV5-5; possibly TRBD2 for D (5 bases). CDR1 and CDR2 from the germline V gene are SGHKS and YYEKEE (reference sequence). The CDR3 runs to 16 residues. Trimming stripped 3 bases from V and 3 bases from J, with 16 bases between. The CDR3 is CASSSSADQVYNEQFF. CDR3 bases: TGTGCCAGCAGCTCCTCAGCGGACCAAGTCTACAATGAGCAGTTCTTC.

About this clone itself: The identical CDR3 is also encoded by other nucleotide sequences in the sample. This sequence joins TRBV19 and TRBJ1-2, with a tentative D call TRBD1 (5 bases). V gave up 5 bases and J gave up 2 bases, with 12 bases separating them. This CDR3 spans 14 amino acids. Looked up from germline, CDR1 is LNHDA and CDR2 is SQIVND (reference sequence). This CDR3 is CASSPRRGNYGYTF. CDR3 DNA sequence: TGTGCCAGTAGTCCTAGAAGGGGCAACTATGGCTACACCTTC.

This clone was found once. The rearrangement links TRBV11-2 to TRBJ1-5; D is perhaps TRBD1 (5 bases). This CDR3 region has 15 residues. The germline V gene has CDR1 SGHAT and CDR2 FQNNGV. Trimming stripped 1 base from V and 1 base from J, with 8 bases between. CDR3 sequence: CASSLGGGSNQPQHF. The CDR3 DNA follows: TGTGCCAGCAGCTTAGGGGGGGGGAGCAATCAGCCCCAGCATTTT. The complete variable domain, with remaining parts taken from reference TRBV11-2 and TRBJ1-5, reads EAGVAQSPRYKIIEKRQSVAFWCNPISGHATLYWYQQILGQGPKLLIQFQNNGVVDDSQLPKDRFSAERLKGVDSTLKIQPAKLEDSAVYLCASSLGGGSNQPQHFGDGTRLSIL.

The chain has TRBV3-1 (or the pseudogene TRBV3-2) and TRBJ1-2, with a weak D call TRBD1 (5 bases). The germline CDR1 and CDR2 sequences are LGHDT and YNNKEL (reference sequence). The CDR3 has 14 residues. V lost 3 bases to trimming and J lost 2 bases, with 10 bases between them. In DNA, the CDR3 is TGTGCCAGCAGCCAGACAGACCTAAACTATGGCTACACCTTC. Residues: CASSQTDLNYGYTF.

The rearrangement links TRBV20-1 to TRBJ1-5; D gene ambiguous. Germline V gives CDR1 DFQATT, CDR2 SNEGSKA (reference sequence). Trimming took 3 bases from V and 0 from J, leaving 9 bases between them. The CDR3 extends over 14 amino acids. The CDR3 here is CSASTDYSNQPQHF. The CDR3 nucleotides read TGCAGTGCTAGTACAGACTATAGCAATCAGCCCCAGCATTTT.